These 10 T cell receptor beta chains were all obtained from the same sample, sequenced in a study of blood T cell repertoires in COVID-19. The repertoire was sequenced with immunoSEQ multiplex PCR; TCRdb's copy has only in-frame clones and lacks some. The sample holds approximately 240,000 clones, approximately 90% seen once. The sequencing sample was made of peripheral blood. The receptors come from a woman between 18 and 29 years old who had recovered from COVID-19.

The chain recombines TRBV30 with TRBJ2-7; D is unclear. With 1 base removed from V and 7 bases from J, the gap between germline ends came to 20 bases. From germline, CDR1 is GTSNPN and CDR2 SVGIG (reference sequence). The CDR3 length is 15 residues. The CDR3 here is CAWSANHQDWREQYF. The CDR3 region has the DNA TGTGCCTGGAGTGCTAACCACCAAGACTGGCGAGAGCAGTACTTC.

V usage is TRBV7-2 and J usage is TRBJ2-3; 8 nucleotides align to TRBD1. The junction had 6 bases not matched to a gene; V was cut back by 6 bases and J by 4 bases. CDR3 length: 14 residues. Germline values: CDR1 SGHTA, CDR2 FQGNSA. The CDR3 DNA is TGTGCCAGCAGTAGTACAGGGGGTTCAGATACGCAGTATTTT. Its translation: CASSSTGGSDTQYF.

The chain joins TRBV9 to TRBJ2-7; a possible D gene is TRBD1 (5 bases). Trimming cost V 1 base and J 0 bases, with 8 bases left between them. Germline V lookup: CDR1 SGDLS, CDR2 YYNGEE. The CDR3 extends over 14 amino acids. CDR3 amino acids: CASSVSDNSYEQYF. CDR3 nucleotide sequence: TGTGCCAGCAGCGTATCGGACAACTCCTACGAGCAGTACTTC.

CDR3 sequence: CASSNTGAGGELFF. The CDR3 DNA is TGTGCCAGCAGCAATACAGGGGCGGGCGGGGAGCTGTTTTTT. The gene calls are TRBV6-2 or TRBV6-3 and TRBJ2-2, with 7 bases aligning to TRBD1. Germline CDR1 is MNHEY and CDR2 is SVGEGT. The CDR3 sequence is 14 residues long. The V and J ends lost 6 bases and 7 bases, in that order; junction bases with no gene match: 8.

The chain recombines TRBV6-2 or TRBV6-3 with TRBJ1-2; 7 bases are shared with TRBD1. The CDR3 is made up of 13 amino acids. Trimming cost V 4 bases and J 4 bases; bases outside gene matches: 3. Germline CDR1 is MNHEY and CDR2 is SVGEGT. CDR3 loop: CASSFGTAYGYTF. CDR3 nucleotides: TGTGCCAGCAGTTTCGGGACAGCCTATGGCTACACCTTC.

The chain has TRBV6-1 and TRBJ1-4; possible D gene TRBD1, 5 bases. This CDR3 comprises 17 residues. Germline V gene sequence: CDR1 MNHNS, CDR2 SASEGT. With 3 bases removed from V and 2 bases from J, the gap between germline ends came to 16 bases. CDR3 coding DNA: TGTGCCAGCAGTGACGTCGGCAGGGTGGATACTAATGAAAAACTGTTTTTT. Its protein is CASSDVGRVDTNEKLFF.

This rearrangement joins TRBV7-2 to TRBJ2-1; 8 bases are shared with TRBD2. Trimming at V came to 2 bases and at J to 5 bases, leaving 5 bases not matched to a gene. Germline CDR1 and CDR2: SGHTA and FQGNSA. This CDR3 has 15 residues. In DNA form, the CDR3 reads TGTGCCAGCAGCTTACAAAGCGGGAGAAACAATGAGCAGTTCTTC. It translates to CASSLQSGRNNEQFF.

The chain combines TRBV18 with TRBJ2-1; 7 bases match TRBD1. Trimming removed 6 bases from V and 14 bases from J; junction bases left unmatched: 7. CDR1 and CDR2 from the germline V gene are KGHSH and LQKENI. The length of the CDR3 is 11 residues. The CDR3 coding sequence is TGTGCCAGCTCTGAGACAGGGTTCGAGTTCTTC. Protein sequence: CASSETGFEFF.

The rearrangement uses TRBV10-3 and TRBJ2-1, with 7 bases identical to TRBD2. Germline values: CDR1 ENHRY, CDR2 SYGVKD. CDR3 length: 14 amino acids. V trimming: 10 bases; J trimming: 0 bases; junction bases outside the gene matches: 6. The CDR3: CANGPGGSYNEQFF. The CDR3 region has the DNA TGTGCCAACGGACCGGGGGGCTCCTACAATGAGCAGTTCTTC.

V is TRBV19 and J is TRBJ2-7; TRBD2 matches at 11 bases. Germline trimming cut 3 bases from V and 4 bases from J; bases unmatched to any gene: 5. This CDR3 contains 15 residues. CDR1 is LNHDA, CDR2 SQIVND, per germline (reference sequence). CDR3 DNA: TGTGCCAGTAGTATTCGACTAGCGGGAAATTACGAGCAGTACTTC. Amino acid sequence: CASSIRLAGNYEQYF. Drawing the rest from reference TRBV19 and TRBJ2-7, the complete variable domain is DGGITQSPKYLFRKEGQNVTLSCEQNLNHDAMYWYRQDPGQGLRLIYYSQIVNDFQKGDIAEGYSVSREKKESFPLTVTSAQKNPTAFYLCASSIRLAGNYEQYFGPGTRLTVT.